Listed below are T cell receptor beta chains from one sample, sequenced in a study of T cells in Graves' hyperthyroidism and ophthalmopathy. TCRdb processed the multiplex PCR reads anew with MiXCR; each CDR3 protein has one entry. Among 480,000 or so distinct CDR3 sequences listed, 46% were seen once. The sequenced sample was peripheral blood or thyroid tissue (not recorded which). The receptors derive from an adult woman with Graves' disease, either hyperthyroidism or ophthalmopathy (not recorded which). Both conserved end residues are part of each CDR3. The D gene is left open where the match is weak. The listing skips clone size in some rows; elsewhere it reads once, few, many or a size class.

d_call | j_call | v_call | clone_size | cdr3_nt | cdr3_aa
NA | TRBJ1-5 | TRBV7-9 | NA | TGTGCCAGCAGCTGGCAGAGCAATCAGCCCCAGCATTTT | CASSWQSNQPQHF
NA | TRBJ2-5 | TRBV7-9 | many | TGTGCCAGCAGCTTAATTCGAGGGAGCCCCCAAGAGACCCAGTACTTC | CASSLIRGSPQETQYF
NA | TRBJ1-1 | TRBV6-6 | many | TGTGCCAGCAGTAGCGTAAAGGGTCTTGAAGCTTTCTTT | CASSSVKGLEAFF
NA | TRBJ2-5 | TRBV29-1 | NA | TGCAGCGTTGAAGAACGGGGACACAGGGGGGGGACCCAGTACTTC | CSVEERGHRGGTQYF
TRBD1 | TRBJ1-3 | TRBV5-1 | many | TGCGCCAGCAGCCTGCGGGACAGGGAATCCGGAAACACCATATATTTT | CASSLRDRESGNTIYF
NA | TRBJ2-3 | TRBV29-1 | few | TGCAGCGTTGCAGTAGGGTTTGAAGATACGCAGTATTTT | CSVAVGFEDTQYF
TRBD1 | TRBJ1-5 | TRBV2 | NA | TGTGCCAGCGGGAGGACAGGCGATCAGCCCCAGCATTTT | CASGRTGDQPQHF
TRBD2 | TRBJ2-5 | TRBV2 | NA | TGTGCCGGCGGGACTAGCGGGAGATTTGAGACCCAGTACTTC | CAGGTSGRFETQYF
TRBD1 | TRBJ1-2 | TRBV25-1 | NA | TGTGCCAGCAGTGACCCCGACCGGACAGGGGGAAACTATGGCTACACCTTC | CASSDPDRTGGNYGYTF
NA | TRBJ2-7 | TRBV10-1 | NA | TGCGCCAGCAGTGTAGGGTCTGGCTACGAGCAGTACTTC | CASSVGSGYEQYF
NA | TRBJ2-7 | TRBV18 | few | TGTGCCAGCTCACCGGTTGACAGCTACGAGGGGCAGTACTTC | CASSPVDSYEGQYF
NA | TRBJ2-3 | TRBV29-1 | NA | TGCAGCGTCCAAGGGGGTAGTAGAGATACGCAGTATTTT | CSVQGGSRDTQYF
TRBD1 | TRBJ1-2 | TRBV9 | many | TGTGCCAGCAGCGCCCAGACAGGGTTTATCTATGGCTACACCTTC | CASSAQTGFIYGYTF
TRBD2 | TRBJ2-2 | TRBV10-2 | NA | TGCGCCAGCAGCCCCTTAAGTCTAGCGGGAGTGACCGGGTACACCGGGGAGCTGTTTTTT | CASSPLSLAGVTGYTGELFF
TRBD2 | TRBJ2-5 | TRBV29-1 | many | TGCAGCGTTGGGGGGACTAACAAAGAGACCCAGTACTTC | CSVGGTNKETQYF
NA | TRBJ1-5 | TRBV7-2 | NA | TGTGCCAGCAGCTTGGGGCGAGGGACTCCCCAGCATTTT | CASSLGRGTPQHF